These 31 T cell receptor beta chains were sequenced from one sample in a study of T cells in Graves' hyperthyroidism and ophthalmopathy. TCR beta CDR3 regions were amplified from RNA transcripts. First-round RT-PCR targeting the TCR CDR3 was performed with the HTBI primer set. MiXCR, run by TCRdb on the multiplex PCR reads, gives a single entry per CDR3 protein. The sample shows about 560,000 distinct CDR3 sequences, less than 15% of them seen only once. Sequences were obtained from blood. The receptors derive from a woman aged 35 to 49 with Graves' hyperthyroidism.

This clonotype was recorded many times. This chain joins TRBV28 and TRBJ2-3; tentative D call: TRBD2 (7 bases). This CDR3 region has 14 residues. Deletions cut 7 bases from V and 4 bases from J, with 15 bases between. CDR1 and CDR2 from the germline V gene are MDHEN and SYDVKM. CDR3 sequence reads: CASKGGGPSDTQYF. Written as DNA, the CDR3 is TGTGCCAGCAAGGGGGGAGGGCCCTCAGATACGCAGTATTTT.

This clonotype was counted ten times or more. This sequence joins TRBV7-6 and TRBJ2-7; no clear D. Germline V CDR1 and CDR2: SGHVS, FNYEAQ. This CDR3 is built from 12 residues. V gave up 5 bases and J gave up 3 bases, with 8 bases separating them. The CDR3 loop reads CASSLHDYEQYF. CDR3 sequence (DNA): TGTGCCAGCAGCCTACACGACTACGAGCAGTACTTC.

This clonotype has more than one count but fewer than ten. This chain joins TRBV12-3 or TRBV12-4 and TRBJ1-3; 12 nucleotides align to TRBD1. CDR3 length equals 19 residues. V lost 6 bases, J lost 3 bases, and 15 bases stayed unmatched. CDR3 region: CASSRGTGGMLRIGNTIYF. CDR3 nucleotides: TGTGCCAGCAGCCGAGGGACAGGGGGCATGCTACGCATTGGAAACACCATATATTTT.

As for this clonotype: The junction departs from the called germline gene at one end, perhaps through a read error. V usage is TRBV3-1 and J usage is TRBJ1-2, with 8 nucleotides matching TRBD1. The CDR3 spans 14 residues. Germline CDR1 and CDR2: LGHDT and YNNKEL (reference sequence). Here the CDR3 reads CANSQGTGAYGYTF. CDR3 DNA: TGTGCCAACAGCCAAGGGACAGGTGCCTATGGCTACACCTTC.

The sample holds many counts of this clonotype. The V gene is TRBV29-1, the J gene TRBJ1-2, with no clear D. Trimming removed 3 bases from V and 4 bases from J, with 12 bases in between. Germline CDR1 SQVTM, CDR2 ANQGSEA. This CDR3 region has 13 residues. The CDR3 here is CSVEAVPTYGYTF. The CDR3 coding sequence is TGCAGCGTTGAGGCTGTCCCGACCTATGGCTACACCTTC.

This clonotype was counted many times. The chain is built from TRBV18 and TRBJ2-7, with D possibly being TRBD2 (6 bases). Germline loops: CDR1 KGHSH, CDR2 LQKENI. CDR3 length: 13 amino acids. Trimming removed 1 base from V and 5 bases from J, with 9 bases in between. The CDR3 nucleotides are TGTGCCAGCTCACCACTACTAGCAAACGAGCAGTACTTC. It yields the protein CASSPLLANEQYF. The full variable domain, with the rest looked up from reference TRBV18 and TRBJ2-7, is NAGVMQNPRHLVRRRGQEARLRCSPMKGHSHVYWYRQLPEEGLKFMVYLQKENIIDESGMPKERFSAEFPKEGPSILRIQQVVRGDSAAYFCASSPLLANEQYFGPGTRLTVT.

This clonotype showed up many times. The V gene is TRBV27, the J gene TRBJ2-7; 10 nucleotides agree with TRBD2. CDR1 and CDR2 from the germline V gene are MNHEY and SMNVEV (reference sequence). This CDR3 comprises 16 residues. V was pared by 4 bases and J by 6 bases, with 12 bases of the junction left unmatched. The DNA for the CDR3 is TGTGCCAGCAGTTCTCAAGGCAGCGGGAGGGCGGGCGAGCAGTACTTC. It translates to CASSSQGSGRAGEQYF.

The sample holds many counts of this clonotype. The V and J genes are TRBV6-1 and TRBJ1-3; D unclear. In germline, CDR1 is MNHNS, CDR2 SASEGT. The CDR3 length is 15 residues. V lost 7 bases and J 0 bases, leaving 13 bases between the germline ends. The CDR3 spells CASNQERHSGNTIYF. CDR3 DNA: TGTGCCAGCAATCAGGAAAGGCACTCTGGAAACACCATATATTTT.

The rearrangement uses TRBV7-6 and TRBJ2-7; 9 positions agree with TRBD2. Germline CDR1 reads SGHVS; CDR2 reads FNYEAQ. The CDR3 totals 16 residues. The junction had 8 bases not matched to a gene; V was cut back by 2 bases and J by 3 bases. The CDR3 reads CASSLLGSGSFYEQYF. CDR3 nucleotide sequence: TGTGCCAGCAGCTTATTGGGTAGCGGGAGTTTCTACGAGCAGTACTTC.

This clonotype was observed many times. This rearrangement joins TRBV5-5 to TRBJ1-2; maybe TRBD1 (6 bases). V lost 4 bases and J lost 8, with 18 bases in between. Germline lookup yields CDR1 SGHKS and CDR2 YYEKEE (reference sequence). The CDR3 is 14 amino acids. The CDR3 protein is CASSPSGQGAGYTF. The CDR3 DNA reads as TGTGCCAGCAGCCCCTCGGGACAAGGGGCCGGCTACACCTTC.

The chain has TRBV19 and TRBJ2-1, with 10 bases fitting TRBD2. The CDR3 has 17 residues. Germline assignment: CDR1 LNHDA and CDR2 SQIVND (reference sequence). With V trimmed by 3 bases and J by 2 bases, 7 bases remained unmatched. The CDR3 region is CASSILAGASPYNEQFF. CDR3 in DNA: TGTGCCAGTAGTATTCTAGCGGGAGCGAGTCCCTACAATGAGCAGTTCTTC.

This clonotype was seen at least ten times. The chain is built from TRBV20-1 and TRBJ1-1; D call uncertain. CDR3 length: 16 residues. Per the germline V gene, CDR1 is DFQATT and CDR2 is SNEGSKA (reference sequence). With 6 bases removed from V and 3 bases from J, the gap between germline ends came to 23 bases. Here the CDR3 DNA reads TGCAGTGCAAGGATACCGGGAGCCCTTTCCTACACTGAAGCTTTCTTT. Encoded protein: CSARIPGALSYTEAFF.

The rearrangement joins TRBV28 to TRBJ2-2; TRBD1 or TRBD2 may be the D gene (7 bases each). V lost 10 bases to trimming and J lost 1 base, with 19 bases between them. Germline assignment: CDR1 MDHEN and CDR2 SYDVKM. This CDR3 has 16 residues. The CDR3 DNA reads as TGTGCCAACAGCTCTCAGGGGGGGGTGAACACCGGGGAGCTGTTTTTT. Its protein product is CANSSQGGVNTGELFF. Full variable domain (missing parts from reference TRBV28 and TRBJ2-2): DVKVTQSSRYLVKRTGEKVFLECVQDMDHENMFWYRQDPGLGLRLIYFSYDVKMKEKGDIPEGYSVSREKKERFSLILESASTNQTSMYLCANSSQGGVNTGELFFGEGSRLTVL.

Comments on this clonotype: A read error is possible here, since a much larger clone lies one base away. The chain employs TRBV12-3 or TRBV12-4 and TRBJ2-7, with D unclear. The V end lost 4 bases, the J end lost 5 bases, and 18 bases lay between the germline ends. This CDR3 region has 15 residues. Written as DNA, the CDR3 is TGTGCCAGCAGTTCTAGAAAAGGTCTCGGGCACGAGCAGTACTTC. Its translation is CASSSRKGLGHEQYF.

The sample holds one count of this clonotype. Just one base apart from a much larger clone, this may be a read error. The rearrangement uses TRBV7-9 and TRBJ2-5, with a tentative D call TRBD1 (6 bases). Germline V gene lookup returns CDR1 SEHNR and CDR2 FQNEAQ (reference sequence). With 1 base removed from V and 5 bases from J, the gap between germline ends came to 11 bases. The CDR3 runs 14 residues. In DNA, the CDR3 is TGTGCCAGCAGCTTAGTTCCGGGACATGAGACCCAGTACTTC. Translating it yields CASSLVPGHETQYF.

This clonotype was recorded many times. The CDR3 here is CAWSVERARQFF. As DNA, the CDR3 is TGTGCCTGGAGTGTCGAGCGGGCCCGGCAGTTCTTC. V usage is TRBV30 and J usage is TRBJ2-1, with D tentatively TRBD2 (6 bases). CDR1 is GTSNPN and CDR2 is SVGIG in the germline V gene (reference sequence). The CDR3 is 12 amino acids. The V gene lost 0 bases and the J gene lost 12 bases, with 12 bases spanning the gap.

The sample holds many counts of this clonotype. V is TRBV6-2 or TRBV6-3 and J is TRBJ2-1; 7 bases are a match to TRBD2. Germline CDR1 is MNHEY and CDR2 is SVGEGT. The CDR3 covers 12 residues. The ends lost 6 bases at V and 9 bases at J; junction bases unmatched: 5. The CDR3 sequence: CASRKWGGEQFF. CDR3 in DNA: TGTGCCAGCAGAAAATGGGGGGGTGAGCAGTTCTTC.

This clonotype was observed a few times. The chain joins TRBV14 to TRBJ2-5; D gene uncertain. V gave up 1 base and J gave up 7 bases, with 4 bases separating them. Germline CDR1 reads SGHDN; CDR2 reads FVKESK. This CDR3 contains 11 residues. The CDR3 region has the DNA TGTGCCAGCAGCCAAGTAAGGACCCAGTACTTC. This gives the protein CASSQVRTQYF.

This clonotype turned up a few times. This chain uses TRBV9 with TRBJ1-5; 8 nucleotides agree with TRBD1. Germline CDR1 is SGDLS and CDR2 is YYNGEE. The CDR3 runs 15 residues. The V segment lost 0 bases and the J segment 4 bases; nucleotides outside the gene matches: 3. CDR3 amino acids: CASSVDRTGNQPQHF. The CDR3 DNA is TGTGCCAGCAGCGTAGATAGGACAGGGAATCAGCCCCAGCATTTT.

A word on this clonotype: Possible read error: a much larger clone is one base away. The chain recombines TRBV27 with TRBJ2-3; D may match TRBD1 or TRBD2 (6 bases each). The CDR3 has 16 residues. Trimming left V 2 bases short and J 8 bases short, with 20 bases between. Per germline, CDR1 MNHEY and CDR2 SMNVEV (reference sequence). The CDR3 is CASSLKVGGSGGTQYF. CDR3 DNA sequence: TGTGCCAGCAGTTTAAAAGTAGGGGGGTCGGGTGGTACGCAGTATTTT.

The J gene is TRBJ2-5, the V gene TRBV5-6; 9 nucleotides line up with TRBD1. Germline CDR1 and CDR2: SGHDT and YYEEEE. The CDR3 contains 16 residues. The V gene end was trimmed by 4 bases and the J gene end by 4 bases; junction bases not matched to a gene: 11. This CDR3 reads CASSDPGQGLGETQYF. The CDR3 coding sequence is TGTGCCAGCAGCGATCCGGGACAGGGATTAGGAGAGACCCAGTACTTC.

This clonotype was counted ten times or more. DNA of the CDR3: TGTGCCAGCAGCTTAGATCTTGACCGGACCTACGAGCAGTACTTC. It specifies CASSLDLDRTYEQYF. J is TRBJ2-7 and V is TRBV11-2, with D uncertain. Trimming pared 0 bases from V and 2 bases from J, leaving 11 bases between. The CDR3 is made up of 15 amino acids. CDR1 SGHAT and CDR2 FQNNGV come from the germline V gene.

This clonotype was seen repeatedly, ten times or more. This chain links TRBV3-1 with TRBJ2-2; 7 bases are a match to TRBD1. From germline, CDR1 is LGHDT and CDR2 YNNKEL (reference sequence). V lost 1 base to trimming and J lost 4 bases; unmatched junction nucleotides: 9. The CDR3 is made up of 17 amino acids. CDR3 sequence: CASSQAPGGASTGELFF. CDR3 nucleotide sequence: TGTGCCAGCAGCCAAGCCCCAGGGGGTGCGAGCACCGGGGAGCTGTTTTTT. Full variable domain (remainder filled in from reference TRBV3-1 and TRBJ2-2): DTAVSQTPKYLVTQMGNDKSIKCEQNLGHDTMYWYKQDSKKFLKIMFSYNNKELIINETVPNRFSPKSPDKAHLNLHINSLELGDSAVYFCASSQAPGGASTGELFFGEGSRLTVL.

The rearrangement links TRBV29-1 to TRBJ2-7, with TRBD2 as a possible D gene (7 bases). V was clipped by 8 bases and J by 2 bases, with 19 bases between them. The CDR3 sequence is 14 residues long. Germline V gives CDR1 SQVTM, CDR2 ANQGSEA. The DNA of the CDR3 is TGCAGCTTCCTCGGGGGGCCGTCAGCCTACGAGCAGTACTTC. Translation gives CSFLGGPSAYEQYF.

In this sample, this clonotype turned up many times. V gene TRBV28 combines with J gene TRBJ2-7; tentatively, D is TRBD2 (5 bases). V was clipped by 4 bases and J by 0 bases, with 10 bases between them. Germline V lookup: CDR1 MDHEN, CDR2 SYDVKM. The CDR3 runs 14 residues. The CDR3 is CASSSPTISYEQYF. The CDR3 DNA is TGTGCCAGCAGTTCTCCGACTATCTCCTACGAGCAGTACTTC.

This clonotype was detected once. The chain uses TRBV28 and TRBJ2-5; D may be TRBD2 (5 bases). The germline gives CDR1 MDHEN, CDR2 SYDVKM. V was clipped by 3 bases and J by 7 bases, with 12 bases between them. The CDR3 is 13 amino acids. The DNA of the CDR3 is TGTGCCAGCAGTTTGAGCGGCTCGGGGACCCAGTACTTC. Protein product: CASSLSGSGTQYF.

This chain links TRBV7-9 with TRBJ2-1, with 7 bases aligning to TRBD2. Germline CDR1 reads SEHNR; CDR2 reads FQNEAQ (reference sequence). Unmatched junction bases numbered 10, after V lost 5 bases and J lost 0 bases. This CDR3 spans 17 amino acids. CDR3 loop: CASSRKAGLSSYNEQFF. CDR3 nucleotide sequence: TGTGCCAGCAGCAGAAAAGCGGGACTAAGCTCCTACAATGAGCAGTTCTTC.

The genes are TRBV24-1 and TRBJ2-6, with a tentative D call TRBD1 (5 bases). The CDR3 is made up of 16 amino acids. The V gene's germline CDR1 is KGHDR and CDR2 SFDVKD. The V end lost 1 base, the J end lost 0 bases, and 6 bases lay between the germline ends. The CDR3 DNA follows: TGTGCCACCAGTGATTTTGGGGCCTCTGGGGCCAACGTCCTGACTTTC. It translates to CATSDFGASGANVLTF.

This clonotype has only a few counts. The CDR3 DNA sequence: TGCAGCGTTTTGATCGGATCCTACGAGCAGTACTTC. Translation gives CSVLIGSYEQYF. The chain combines TRBV29-1 with TRBJ2-7, with D unclear. The CDR3 extends over 12 amino acids. The germline V gene has CDR1 SQVTM and CDR2 ANQGSEA. The ends were cut back, 5 bases at V and 1 base at J, with 9 bases in the middle.

In its sample, this clonotype was seen many times. The CDR3, as DNA: TGTGCCAGCAGTGAATATCATAATCAGCCCCAGCATTTT. As protein: CASSEYHNQPQHF. This sequence joins TRBV6-1 and TRBJ1-5, with D unresolved. Germline CDR1 MNHNS, CDR2 SASEGT. The V end lost 2 bases, the J end lost 4 bases, and 6 bases lay between the germline ends. This CDR3 comprises 13 residues.

This clonotype appeared a few times. A read error is possible here, since a much larger clone lies one base away. A read error is likely, as this CDR3 ends without the conserved phenylalanine or tryptophan. The rearrangement uses TRBV11-2 and TRBJ2-2; TRBD1 matches at 8 bases. Germline V gene sequence: CDR1 SGHAT, CDR2 FQNNGV. The CDR3 contains 16 residues. The ends lost 0 bases at V and 7 bases at J; junction bases unmatched: 7. CDR3 loop: CASSLDPDRVVGELFL. In nucleotides, the CDR3 is TGTGCCAGCAGCTTAGATCCGGACAGGGTCGTCGGGGAGCTGTTTCTT.